Listed below are T cell receptor beta chains from one sample, sequenced in a study of radiation and T cells in renal cell carcinoma. Using immunoSEQ multiplex PCR, the repertoire was profiled, and TCRdb retains in-frame clones only, with some absent. This table holds 40,000 to 50,000 clones, roughly four fifths found once. This specimen was blood, taken from a patient whose treatment included radiotherapy and nephrectomy. The receptors come from a woman in her seventies with renal cell carcinoma. Both conserved end residues are part of each CDR3. The D gene is left open where the match is weak. Size values are once, few and many counts, or a class for expanded clones, and some rows have none.

V gene	J gene	D gene	clone size	CDR3 protein	CDR3 DNA
TRBV7-5	TRBJ2-3	.	once	CARSLAHIDREPPTDTQYF	TGTGCCAGAAGCTTAGCGCACATTGACAGGGAACCACCCACAGATACGCAGTATTTT
TRBV2	TRBJ1-1	.	.	CASSDLGTNTEAFF	TGTGCCAGCAGTGACCTGGGGACGAACACTGAAGCTTTCTTT
TRBV5-4	TRBJ1-1	.	.	CASSQDTNTEAFF	TGTGCCAGCAGCCAGGACACGAACACTGAAGCTTTCTTT
TRBV11-1	TRBJ1-1	.	.	CASSLMGNTEAFF	TGTGCCAGCAGCTTAATGGGGAACACTGAAGCTTTCTTT
TRBV7-9	TRBJ2-1	.	.	CASSFLQVGKYNEQFF	TGTGCCAGCAGCTTCCTGCAGGTGGGAAAGTACAATGAGCAGTTCTTC
TRBV19	TRBJ1-5	.	.	CATERARGANQPQHF	TGTGCCACGGAACGGGCTAGGGGGGCCAATCAGCCCCAGCATTTT
TRBV6-1	TRBJ2-5	.	.	CASSPQGGETQYF	TGTGCCAGCAGCCCCCAGGGTGGAGAGACCCAGTACTTC
TRBV2	TRBJ1-3	.	.	CASSEGQTGNTIYF	TGTGCCAGCAGTGAAGGACAGACTGGAAACACCATATATTTT
TRBV7-9	TRBJ1-1	.	once	CASSPPQGRNTEAFF	TGTGCCAGCAGCCCTCCACAGGGAAGAAACACTGAAGCTTTCTTT
TRBV6-1	TRBJ1-1	.	few	CASSAGVYTEAFF	TGTGCCAGCAGTGCAGGGGTCTACACTGAAGCTTTCTTT
TRBV5-1	TRBJ2-7	.	.	CASSVGGTSYEQYF	TGCGCCAGCAGCGTTGGTGGGACATCCTACGAGCAGTACTTC
TRBV2	TRBJ1-3	.	.	CASMPGAGGNTIYF	TGTGCCAGCATGCCGGGAGCGGGAGGAAACACCATATATTTT
TRBV5-1	TRBJ1-1	.	.	CASSPQAVGATEAFF	TGCGCCAGCAGTCCTCAAGCCGTGGGGGCAACTGAAGCTTTCTTT
TRBV5-4	TRBJ2-1	TRBD2	.	CASRFIGRRVDEQFF	TGTGCCAGCAGATTTATCGGGAGGCGGGTCGATGAGCAGTTCTTC
TRBV6-1	TRBJ2-5	.	.	CANRVGETQYF	TGTGCCAATCGCGTGGGAGAGACCCAGTACTTC
TRBV7-2	TRBJ2-7	.	.	CASSSGRNGYEQYF	TGTGCCAGCAGCTCCGGACGGAACGGATACGAGCAGTACTTC
TRBV28	TRBJ2-7	.	.	CASSLTRARSSYEQYF	TGTGCCAGCAGTTTGACTCGCGCGAGGTCTTCCTACGAGCAGTACTTC
TRBV5-6	TRBJ2-5	.	.	CASSLVGETQYF	TGTGCCAGCAGCTTGGTCGGTGAGACCCAGTACTTC
TRBV2	TRBJ1-1	.	.	CASRRAPEAFF	TGTGCCAGCCGTCGGGCCCCTGAAGCTTTCTTT
TRBV2	TRBJ1-2	.	once	CASSLPSGRLYGYTF	TGTGCCAGCAGCCTCCCGTCTGGGAGATTGTATGGCTACACCTTC
TRBV11-1	TRBJ2-7	TRBD1	.	CASSVKGARYEQYF	TGTGCCAGCAGCGTGAAGGGGGCGCGGTACGAGCAGTACTTC
TRBV6-1	TRBJ2-1	TRBD1	.	CASSDPGQGYNEQFF	TGTGCCAGCAGTGACCCGGGACAGGGATACAATGAGCAGTTCTTC
TRBV7-2	TRBJ2-1	TRBD2	.	CASSTRLAGNEQFF	TGTGCCAGCAGCACGAGACTAGCGGGTAATGAGCAGTTCTTC
TRBV5-1	TRBJ2-1	.	.	CASSLEGGPEQFF	TGCGCCAGCAGCTTGGAGGGAGGTCCTGAGCAGTTCTTC
TRBV10-3	TRBJ2-5	TRBD1	.	CAISEGQGTQETQYF	TGTGCCATCAGTGAAGGACAGGGTACTCAAGAGACCCAGTACTTC
TRBV6-1	TRBJ2-5	TRBD1	once	CASLYRGIQETQYF	TGTGCCAGTCTTTACAGGGGGATTCAAGAGACCCAGTACTTC
TRBV7-6	TRBJ2-7	.	many	CASSSTLGGTYEQYF	TGTGCCAGCAGCTCCACCCTGGGGGGAACCTACGAGCAGTACTTC
TRBV6-5	TRBJ2-7	.	few	CASSYSATAPYEQYF	TGTGCCAGCAGTTACTCGGCGACGGCCCCCTACGAGCAGTACTTC
TRBV6-5	TRBJ2-7	.	.	CASGGSYEQYF	TGTGCCAGCGGGGGGTCCTACGAGCAGTACTTC
TRBV15	TRBJ2-4	TRBD1	.	CATSSWTGEAKNIQYF	TGTGCCACCAGCTCCTGGACAGGGGAGGCCAAAAACATTCAGTACTTC
TRBV7-2	TRBJ1-5	TRBD1	.	CASSLATGGADQPQHF	TGTGCCAGCAGCTTAGCTACAGGGGGCGCGGATCAGCCCCAGCATTTT
TRBV5-1	TRBJ1-1	.	.	CASSLSSRDTEAFF	TGCGCCAGCAGCTTGTCATCCAGGGACACTGAAGCTTTCTTT
TRBV15	TRBJ2-7	TRBD1	.	CATSNPDRGLYEQYF	TGTGCCACCAGCAATCCGGACAGGGGGCTCTACGAGCAGTACTTC
TRBV9	TRBJ2-2	.	medium-sized	CASSDPGTQWGGELFF	TGTGCCAGCAGCGACCCTGGGACTCAATGGGGCGGGGAGCTGTTTTTT
TRBV9	TRBJ1-4	TRBD1	.	CASSVSGQGNEKLFF	TGTGCCAGCAGCGTCTCGGGACAGGGGAATGAAAAACTGTTTTTT
TRBV6-6	TRBJ1-5	.	.	CASSPEAGPNQPQHF	TGTGCCAGCAGCCCCGAGGCAGGCCCCAATCAGCCCCAGCATTTT
TRBV7-2	TRBJ1-2	.	few	CASSFGQGNYGYTF	TGTGCCAGCAGCTTCGGCCAGGGGAACTATGGCTACACCTTC
TRBV9	TRBJ2-3	.	.	CASSVDLGGDTQYF	TGTGCCAGCAGCGTAGATCTAGGAGGAGATACGCAGTATTTT
TRBV2	TRBJ2-4	.	once	CASSAESKNIQYF	TGTGCCAGCTCAGCGGAATCCAAAAACATTCAGTACTTC
TRBV18	TRBJ1-5	TRBD1	.	CASSRDRVVGNQPQHF	TGTGCCAGCTCCCGCGACAGGGTCGTCGGCAATCAGCCCCAGCATTTT
TRBV6-5	TRBJ1-3	.	.	CAVWAQGNTIYF	TGTGCCGTGTGGGCCCAAGGAAACACCATATATTTT
TRBV5-1	TRBJ1-3	.	.	CASSLGQSSGNTIYF	TGCGCCAGCAGCTTGGGACAGTCCTCTGGAAACACCATATATTTT
TRBV2	TRBJ2-3	TRBD2	.	CASSEAAGVRTDTQYF	TGTGCCAGCAGTGAAGCGGCGGGAGTGCGGACAGATACGCAGTATTTT
TRBV6-1	TRBJ1-4	.	.	CASSARGTNEKLFF	TGTGCCAGCAGTGCCAGGGGTACTAATGAAAAACTGTTTTTT
TRBV6-5	TRBJ1-2	.	few	CASSAGDYGYTF	TGTGCCAGCAGTGCAGGGGACTATGGCTACACCTTC
TRBV15	TRBJ2-3	.	.	CATSIGGTDTQYF	TGTGCCACCAGTATCGGCGGCACAGATACGCAGTATTTT
TRBV5-1	TRBJ2-4	.	.	CASSWDEERNIQYF	TGCGCCAGCAGTTGGGACGAGGAGAGAAACATTCAGTACTTC
TRBV30	TRBJ2-7	TRBD2	few	CAWSSTRTSGNYEQYF	TGTGCCTGGAGTTCTACCCGGACTAGCGGAAACTACGAGCAGTACTTC
TRBV4-1	TRBJ2-6	TRBD1	.	CASSRLPGQRSSGANVLTF	TGCGCCAGCAGCCGTCTGCCGGGACAGCGATCCTCTGGGGCCAACGTCCTGACTTTC
TRBV7-2	TRBJ2-5	TRBD2	.	CASSQRLAGGETQYF	TGTGCCAGCAGTCAGAGACTAGCCGGGGGAGAGACCCAGTACTTC
TRBV5-3	TRBJ2-7	TRBD1	.	CARSRGTGRYHEQYF	TGTGCCAGAAGTAGAGGGACAGGGAGGTACCACGAGCAGTACTTC
TRBV6-6	TRBJ1-2	.	.	CASSYLRDGGNGYTF	TGTGCCAGCAGTTACCTCCGGGACGGAGGGAATGGCTACACCTTC
TRBV7-8	TRBJ2-7	TRBD1	.	CASSLDGTGGYEQYF	TGTGCCAGCAGCTTAGATGGGACAGGGGGCTACGAGCAGTACTTC
TRBV20-1	TRBJ2-3	.	.	CSAQRQDTQYF	TGCAGTGCGCAACGTCAAGATACGCAGTATTTT